This TCR beta chain emerged from a study of PD-L1 blockade in urothelial cancer. Study as a whole: Previous chemotherapy exposure amounted to 0 to 3 regimens for patients.

Whole-study findings and limits: Below-median pretreatment blood TCR clonality predicted better survival.

This CDR3 has 15 amino acids. V lost 0 bases and J lost 5; bases outside the gene matches: 4. The germline CDR1 and CDR2 sequences are SGHRS and YFSETQ. It was locally advanced or metastatic urothelial carcinoma that patients had. Remarks on this clone: Its antigen remains unknown.

Clones were sequenced by immunoSEQ multiplex PCR, and TCRdb holds only the in-frame ones, with some missing. The table includes 85,000 to 100,000 clones, roughly 90% detected once. This receptor was identified in a man in his sixties with urothelial cancer. The V gene is TRBV5-1, the J gene TRBJ2-1; 8 nucleotides match TRBD2. The sample was PBMCs, taken around atezolizumab (anti-PD-L1) treatment. In DNA form, the CDR3 reads TGCGCCAGCAGCTTGGGACTAGCGCTAGACAATGAGCAGTTCTTC. The encoded protein is CASSLGLALDNEQFF.